The 9 T cell receptor beta chains below were found in one sample sequenced in a study of cytomegalovirus exposure and HLA in healthy donors. 13 Jbeta primers and 60 Vbeta primers were used for the PCR. Sequenced by immunoSEQ multiplex PCR; TCRdb stores in-frame clones only, minus some. The data show about 130,000 clones, with almost 80% seen just once and 1.3% to 1.5% held by the top ten. The sample consisted of PBMCs. The origin of the receptors is a female donor in good health and CMV-seronegative.

This clone was counted once. The V and J genes are TRBV9 and TRBJ1-2; D not resolved. The ends were cut back, 5 bases at V and 3 bases at J, with 20 bases in the middle. The CDR3 is made up of 16 amino acids. Germline V gene lookup returns CDR1 SGDLS and CDR2 YYNGEE. The DNA of the CDR3 is TGTGCCAGCAGTCGAGAAGGGAGACCCCCCCACTATGGCTACACCTTC. It codes for CASSREGRPPHYGYTF.

The rearrangement joins TRBV19 to TRBJ1-1, with TRBD1 matching 9 bases. Trimming cost V 6 bases and J 0 bases; bases outside gene matches: 2. The CDR3 loop spans 14 amino acids. CDR1 is LNHDA and CDR2 is SQIVND in the germline V gene (reference sequence). CDR3: CASSDRGMNTEAFF. The CDR3 DNA reads TGTGCCAGTAGCGACAGGGGGATGAACACTGAAGCTTTCTTT.

J is TRBJ1-5 and V is TRBV30; D is perhaps TRBD1 (5 bases). Trimming took off 5 bases at V and 7 bases at J, with 15 bases between the two ends. This CDR3 spans 13 amino acids. Germline V gives CDR1 GTSNPN, CDR2 SVGIG (reference sequence). The CDR3 nucleotides read TGTGCCTGGGAGACAGAGCCTGGGCAGCCCCAGCATTTT. It yields the protein CAWETEPGQPQHF.

This chain joins TRBV4-1 and TRBJ2-7; 7 nucleotides agree with TRBD1. This CDR3 region has 16 residues. After removal of 0 bases from V and 2 bases from J, the junction contained 7 bases not matched to a gene. Germline CDR1 reads MGHRA; CDR2 reads YSYEKL. CDR3 sequence: CASSQDRRQGAYEQYF. DNA of the CDR3: TGCGCCAGCAGCCAAGATAGGCGGCAGGGGGCCTACGAGCAGTACTTC.

The J gene is TRBJ1-1, the V gene TRBV6-5; a weak D match, TRBD1 (5 bases). V was clipped by 3 bases and J by 5 bases, with 13 bases between them. Germline CDR1 reads MNHEY; CDR2 reads SVGAGI. The CDR3 consists of 14 residues. The CDR3 DNA reads TGTGCCAGCAGTTATAATGGGGGGGGAACTGAAGCTTTCTTT. Protein product: CASSYNGGGTEAFF.

This chain uses TRBV11-2 with TRBJ2-5, with D hard to call. Near its end, the DNA agrees better with TRBJ2-7, so the J call may be wrong. The CDR3 is 13 residues long. CDR1 is SGHAT and CDR2 is FQNNGV in the germline V gene. The CDR3 region has the DNA TGTGCCAGCAGCTCCCAGGTGGCCTACGAGCAGTACTTC. Translating it yields CASSSQVAYEQYF.

This rearrangement joins TRBV10-2 to TRBJ2-7, with 12 positions matching TRBD2. This CDR3 region has 14 residues. The germline gives CDR1 WSHSY, CDR2 SAAADI. V lost 7 bases, J lost 2 bases, and 3 bases stayed unmatched. CDR3 sequence (DNA): TGCGCCAGCACCCTAGCGGGAGGGGCCTACGAGCAGTACTTC. It encodes CASTLAGGAYEQYF.

This clone was detected a few times. The chain joins TRBV4-1 to TRBJ1-4; D is unclear. CDR1 is MGHRA and CDR2 is YSYEKL in the germline V gene. The CDR3 contains 15 residues. V shed 1 base and J shed 3 bases, with 9 bases lying between them. In DNA form, the CDR3 reads TGCGCCAGCAGCCAAGGCTCAGTCTCTAATGAAAAACTGTTTTTT. Translated, it gives CASSQGSVSNEKLFF.

The chain couples TRBV6-5 to TRBJ2-3, with D perhaps TRBD2 (5 bases). Deletions cut 2 bases from V and 4 bases from J, with 16 bases between. Germline CDR1 is MNHEY and CDR2 is SVGAGI. This CDR3 has 16 residues. This chain's CDR3 is CASSYLIGSSADTQYF. The CDR3, as DNA: TGTGCCAGCAGTTACCTGATAGGGAGTAGCGCAGATACGCAGTATTTT.